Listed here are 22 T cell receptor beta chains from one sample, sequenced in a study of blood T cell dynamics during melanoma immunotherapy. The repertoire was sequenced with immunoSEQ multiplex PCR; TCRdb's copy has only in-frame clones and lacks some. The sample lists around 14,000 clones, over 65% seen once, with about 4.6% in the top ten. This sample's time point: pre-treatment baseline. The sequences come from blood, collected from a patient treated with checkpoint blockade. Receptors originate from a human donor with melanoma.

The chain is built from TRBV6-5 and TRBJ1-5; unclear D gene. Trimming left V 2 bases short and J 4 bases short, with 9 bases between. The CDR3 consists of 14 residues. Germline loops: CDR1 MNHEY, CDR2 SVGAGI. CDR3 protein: CASSYTRWNQPQHF. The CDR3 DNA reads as TGTGCCAGCAGTTACACCAGGTGGAATCAGCCCCAGCATTTT.

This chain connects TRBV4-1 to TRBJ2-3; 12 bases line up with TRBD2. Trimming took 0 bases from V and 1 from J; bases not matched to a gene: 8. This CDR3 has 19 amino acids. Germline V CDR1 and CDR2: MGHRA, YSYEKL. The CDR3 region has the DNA TGCGCCAGCAGCCAAGATTTCCTAGCGGGGGGGCCCCGCACAGATACGCAGTATTTT. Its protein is CASSQDFLAGGPRTDTQYF.

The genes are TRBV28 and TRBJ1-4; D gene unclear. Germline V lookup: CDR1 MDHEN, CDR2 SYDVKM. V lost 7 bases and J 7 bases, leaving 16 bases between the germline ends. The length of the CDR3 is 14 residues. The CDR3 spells CASMDQAVGEKLFF. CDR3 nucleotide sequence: TGTGCCAGCATGGATCAGGCGGTCGGTGAAAAACTGTTTTTT.

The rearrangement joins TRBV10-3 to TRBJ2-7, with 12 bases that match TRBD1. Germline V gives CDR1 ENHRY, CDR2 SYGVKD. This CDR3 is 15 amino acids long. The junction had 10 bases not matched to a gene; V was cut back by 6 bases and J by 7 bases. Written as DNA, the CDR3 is TGTGCCATCAGAGCTGCGGGACAGGGGGCTGGAGAGCAGTACTTC. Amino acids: CAIRAAGQGAGEQYF.

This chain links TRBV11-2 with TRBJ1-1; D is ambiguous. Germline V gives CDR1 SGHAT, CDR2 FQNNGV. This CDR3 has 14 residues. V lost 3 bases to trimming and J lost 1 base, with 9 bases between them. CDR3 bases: TGTGCCAGCAGCTTTGGACCGGCGAACACTGAAGCTTTCTTT. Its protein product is CASSFGPANTEAFF.

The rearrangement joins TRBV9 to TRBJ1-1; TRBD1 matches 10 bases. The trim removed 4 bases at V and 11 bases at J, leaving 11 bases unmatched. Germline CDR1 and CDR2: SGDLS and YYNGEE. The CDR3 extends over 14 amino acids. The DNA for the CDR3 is TGTGCCAGCAGCCCCCTCGAGACAGGGGGCAGGGCTTTCTTT. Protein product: CASSPLETGGRAFF.

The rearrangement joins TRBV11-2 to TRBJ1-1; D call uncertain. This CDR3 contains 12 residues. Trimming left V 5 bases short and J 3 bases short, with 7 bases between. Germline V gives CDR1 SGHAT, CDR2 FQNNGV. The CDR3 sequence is CASSHEYTEAFF. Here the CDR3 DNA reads TGTGCCAGCAGCCACGAATACACTGAAGCTTTCTTT. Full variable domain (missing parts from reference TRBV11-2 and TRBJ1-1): EAGVAQSPRYKIIEKRQSVAFWCNPISGHATLYWYQQILGQGPKLLIQFQNNGVVDDSQLPKDRFSAERLKGVDSTLKIQPAKLEDSAVYLCASSHEYTEAFFGQGTRLTVV.

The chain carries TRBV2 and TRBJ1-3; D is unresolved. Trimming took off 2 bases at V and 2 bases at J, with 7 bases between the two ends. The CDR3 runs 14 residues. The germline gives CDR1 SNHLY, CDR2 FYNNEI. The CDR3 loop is CASSERITGNTIYF. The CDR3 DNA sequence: TGTGCCAGCAGTGAAAGGATCACTGGAAACACCATATATTTT. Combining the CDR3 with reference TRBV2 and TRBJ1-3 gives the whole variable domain EPEVTQTPSHQVTQMGQEVILRCVPISNHLYFYWYRQILGQKVEFLVSFYNNEISEKSEIFDDQFSVERPDGSNFTLKIRSTKLEDSAMYFCASSERITGNTIYFGEGSWLTVV.

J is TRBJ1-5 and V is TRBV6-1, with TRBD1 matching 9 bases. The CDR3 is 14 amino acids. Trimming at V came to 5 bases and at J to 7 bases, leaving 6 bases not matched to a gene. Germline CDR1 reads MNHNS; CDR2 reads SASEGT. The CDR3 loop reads CASSLTGGKQPQHF. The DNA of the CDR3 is TGTGCCAGCAGTTTGACAGGGGGTAAACAGCCCCAGCATTTT.

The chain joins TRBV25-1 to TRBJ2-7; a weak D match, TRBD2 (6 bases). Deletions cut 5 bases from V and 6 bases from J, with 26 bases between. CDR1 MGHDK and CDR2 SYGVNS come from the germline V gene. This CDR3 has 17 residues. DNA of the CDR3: TGTGCCAGCAGTCCCCACGTCGGCGGGACGCCCAACATCGAGCAGTACTTC. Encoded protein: CASSPHVGGTPNIEQYF.

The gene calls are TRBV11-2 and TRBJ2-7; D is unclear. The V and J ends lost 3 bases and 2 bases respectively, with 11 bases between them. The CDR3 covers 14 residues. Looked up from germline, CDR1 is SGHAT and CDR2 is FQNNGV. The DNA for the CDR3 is TGTGCCAGCAGCTTCTTCAGCAGGACCTACGAGCAGTACTTC. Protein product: CASSFFSRTYEQYF. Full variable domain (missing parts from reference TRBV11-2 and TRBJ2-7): EAGVAQSPRYKIIEKRQSVAFWCNPISGHATLYWYQQILGQGPKLLIQFQNNGVVDDSQLPKDRFSAERLKGVDSTLKIQPAKLEDSAVYLCASSFFSRTYEQYFGPGTRLTVT.

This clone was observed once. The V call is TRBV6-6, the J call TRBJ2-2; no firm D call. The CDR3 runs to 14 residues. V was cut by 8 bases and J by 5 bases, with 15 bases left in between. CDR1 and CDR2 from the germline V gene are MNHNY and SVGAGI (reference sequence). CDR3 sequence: CASGETGGTGELFF. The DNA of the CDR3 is TGTGCCAGCGGGGAAACCGGTGGAACCGGGGAGCTGTTTTTT.

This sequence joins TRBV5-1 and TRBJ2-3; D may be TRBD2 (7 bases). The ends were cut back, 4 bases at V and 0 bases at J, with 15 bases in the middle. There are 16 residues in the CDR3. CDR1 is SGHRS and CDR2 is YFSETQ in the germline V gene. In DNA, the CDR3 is TGCGCCAGCAGCCTATTTGGGGGGGCTAGCACAGATACGCAGTATTTT. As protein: CASSLFGGASTDTQYF.

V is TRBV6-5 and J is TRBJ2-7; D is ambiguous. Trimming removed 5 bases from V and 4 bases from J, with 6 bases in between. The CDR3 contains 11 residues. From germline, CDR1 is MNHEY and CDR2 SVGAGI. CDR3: CASSAWYEQYF. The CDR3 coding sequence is TGTGCCAGCAGTGCTTGGTACGAGCAGTACTTC.

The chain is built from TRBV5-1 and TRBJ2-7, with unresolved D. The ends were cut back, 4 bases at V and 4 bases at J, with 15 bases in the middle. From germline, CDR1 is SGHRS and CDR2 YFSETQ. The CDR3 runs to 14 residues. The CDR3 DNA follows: TGCGCCAGCAGCCCGGACGGAACGGGTTACGAGCAGTACTTC. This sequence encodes CASSPDGTGYEQYF.

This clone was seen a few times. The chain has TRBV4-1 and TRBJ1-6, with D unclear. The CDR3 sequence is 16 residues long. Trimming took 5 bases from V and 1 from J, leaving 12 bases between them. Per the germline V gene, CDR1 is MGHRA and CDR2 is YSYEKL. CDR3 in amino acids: CASSDVPGSYNSPLHF. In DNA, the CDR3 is TGCGCCAGCAGCGACGTCCCGGGGTCCTATAATTCACCCCTCCACTTT.

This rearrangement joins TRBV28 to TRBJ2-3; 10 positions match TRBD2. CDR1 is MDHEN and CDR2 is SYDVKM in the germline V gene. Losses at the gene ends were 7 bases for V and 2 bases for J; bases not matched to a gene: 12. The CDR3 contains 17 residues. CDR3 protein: CASIPLTSGALTDTQYF. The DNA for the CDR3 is TGTGCCAGCATTCCCCTTACTAGCGGGGCTCTCACAGATACGCAGTATTTT.

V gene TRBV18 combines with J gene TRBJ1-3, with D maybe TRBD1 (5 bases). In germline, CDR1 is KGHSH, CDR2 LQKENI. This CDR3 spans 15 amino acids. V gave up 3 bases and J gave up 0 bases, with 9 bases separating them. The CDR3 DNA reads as TGTGCCAGCTCACCCGGGGCCGACTCTGGAAACACCATATATTTT. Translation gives CASSPGADSGNTIYF.

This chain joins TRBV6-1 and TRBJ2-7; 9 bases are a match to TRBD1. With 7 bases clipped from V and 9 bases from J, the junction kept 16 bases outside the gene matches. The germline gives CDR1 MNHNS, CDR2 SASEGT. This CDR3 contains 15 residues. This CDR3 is CASTAPGQGDIWQYF. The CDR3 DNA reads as TGTGCCAGCACCGCACCGGGACAGGGAGATATCTGGCAGTACTTC.

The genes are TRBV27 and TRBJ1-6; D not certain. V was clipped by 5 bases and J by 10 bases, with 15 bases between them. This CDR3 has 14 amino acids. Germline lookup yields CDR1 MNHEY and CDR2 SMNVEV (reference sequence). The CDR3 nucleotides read TGTGCCAGCAGTCCCTTGGGCGGAGGATCACCCCTCCACTTT. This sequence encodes CASSPLGGGSPLHF.

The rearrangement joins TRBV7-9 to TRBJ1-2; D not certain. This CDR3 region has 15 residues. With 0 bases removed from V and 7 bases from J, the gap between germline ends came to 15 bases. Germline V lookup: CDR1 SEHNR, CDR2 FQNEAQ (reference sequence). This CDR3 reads CASSLAMPGRAGYTF. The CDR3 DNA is TGTGCCAGCAGCTTAGCGATGCCGGGGAGGGCTGGCTACACCTTC.

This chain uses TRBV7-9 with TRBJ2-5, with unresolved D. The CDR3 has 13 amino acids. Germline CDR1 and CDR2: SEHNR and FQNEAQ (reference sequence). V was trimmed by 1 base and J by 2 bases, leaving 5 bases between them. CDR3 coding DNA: TGTGCCAGCAGCTTAGAAGCTCAAGAGACCCAGTACTTC. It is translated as CASSLEAQETQYF.